The T cell receptor (beta chain) under discussion was sequenced for a study of tumor and adjacent non-tumor tissue in lung cancer. On the study more broadly: Patients were aged about 30 to 76, nine to eleven men and roughly 5 women, stage I to III.

For this clonotype: Sequence at one end of the junction differs from germline and may be a read error.

TCRbeta libraries were built with three rounds of nested PCR, modified from ARM-PCR. TCRdb recomputed calls from the multiplex PCR reads with MiXCR, one row per CDR3 protein. Of roughly 69,000 distinct CDR3 sequences listed, around 76% were seen once; the top ten hold 40% to 45%. No cell sorting was done before RNA was extracted from the tissue. This non-tumor lung sample came from over 3 cm beyond the tumor edge. The CDR3 spans 15 residues. Germline assignment: CDR1 LGHNA and CDR2 YNFKEQ. This receptor was identified in a man aged 60-69 years with non-small cell lung cancer. The source material was distant non-tumor lung tissue. This chain uses TRBV4-2 with TRBJ1-5; D uncertain. CDR3: CARSQTGRGKQPQHF. DNA of the CDR3: TGTGCCAGAAGCCAAACCGGGAGAGGCAAGCAGCCCCAGCATTTT.